The clone carrying this T cell receptor (beta chain) was seen just once. The CDR3 loop spans 14 amino acids. Germline assignment: CDR1 LNHDA and CDR2 SQIVND (reference sequence). With 4 bases removed from V and 13 bases from J, the gap between germline ends came to 22 bases. This table comes from immunoSEQ multiplex PCR, and its TCRdb copy is limited to in-frame clones, with some not included. The sample gives around 40,000 clones, 75% to 95% of which show up once; 0.47% is in the top ten. The data originate from a study of T cell changes during pregnancy in multiple sclerosis. The rearrangement uses TRBV19 and TRBJ1-2, with D perhaps TRBD1 (5 bases). This clonotype was obtained from a female donor in good health, enrolled as a control in a pregnancy study. The material was CD4+ T cells from peripheral blood mononuclear cells, obtained in the first trimester of pregnancy. The CDR3 here is CASSTDSVWEPSTF. In nucleotides, the CDR3 is TGTGCCAGTAGTACAGACAGCGTCTGGGAGCCGAGCACCTTC.